The 8 T cell receptor beta chains below all came from one sample that was sequenced in a study of TIL therapy for anti-PD-1-resistant metastatic lung cancer (TCRdb year 2021). The immunoSEQ v3 hsTCRB kit was used to amplify TCR beta CDR3 regions from genomic DNA through bias-controlled multiplex PCR. What TCRdb holds here is the immuneACCESS table cut down to in-frame rearrangements. Part of the clones is not present; checked against another copy, under half of the missing clones reflect an unresolved V gene, and the others are unexplained. This sample gives some 20,000 clones in total; roughly 79% of them show up just once. The ten largest clonotypes hold roughly 7.1% of the sample. This specimen's time point label, interpreted: pre-treatment sample, taken before nivolumab and TIL therapy. Source: blood, taken at baseline. These receptors all stem from a person between 30 and 80 years old with non-small cell lung cancer.

The chain recombines TRBV2 with TRBJ1-2; D is unresolved. The germline V and J ends were trimmed by 4 bases and 5 bases, with 17 bases remaining between them. This CDR3 region has 15 residues. Germline V gene data show CDR1 as SNHLY and CDR2 as FYNNEI. The CDR3 DNA reads TGTGCCAGCAGTGCTGGGTCCCTAACGTTGTATGGCTACACCTTC. Protein: CASSAGSLTLYGYTF.

This chain connects TRBV4-1 to TRBJ1-2; D remains ambiguous. Looked up from germline, CDR1 is MGHRA and CDR2 is YSYEKL. The V end was cut by 1 base, the J end by 4 bases, with 13 bases between. The CDR3 consists of 15 residues. Written as DNA, the CDR3 is TGCGCCAGCAGCCAAGCGGCCAGTTCCGGCTATGGCTACACCTTC. This encodes CASSQAASSGYGYTF.

This clone has a single count. The chain uses TRBV6-1 and TRBJ2-7; the D gene could be TRBD1 or TRBD2 (5 bases each). The germline V gene encodes CDR1 MNHNS and CDR2 SASEGT. CDR3 length equals 16 residues. With 3 bases removed from V and 3 bases from J, the gap between germline ends came to 18 bases. The CDR3 DNA reads TGTGCCAGCAGTGAGGGGGAGACCACTTCCGGCTACGAGCAGTACTTC. Translation gives CASSEGETTSGYEQYF.

The chain combines TRBV5-1 with TRBJ1-2, with D perhaps matching TRBD1 (5 bases). The V end was cut by 3 bases, the J end by 6 bases, with 18 bases between. The CDR3 covers 15 residues. Germline loops: CDR1 SGHRS, CDR2 YFSETQ. CDR3 nucleotide sequence: TGCGCCAGCAGCTACTACGGCAGGGCGAGTGATGGCTACACCTTC. It yields the protein CASSYYGRASDGYTF. The full variable domain, completed using reference TRBV5-1 and TRBJ1-2, is KAGVTQTPRYLIKTRGQQVTLSCSPISGHRSVSWYQQTPGQGLQFLFEYFSETQRNKGNFPGRFSGRQFSNSRSEMNVSTLELGDSALYLCASSYYGRASDGYTFGSGTRLTVV.

The V gene is TRBV30, the J gene TRBJ2-7; D unresolved. CDR3 length: 13 residues. Germline-derived CDR1 and CDR2 are GTSNPN and SVGIG (reference sequence). The V and J ends lost 8 bases and 7 bases respectively, with 21 bases between them. The DNA of the CDR3 is TGTGCCGGGTCCCGAGCCTCTGATGGGGAGCAGTACTTC. Encoded protein: CAGSRASDGEQYF. The whole variable domain, filled in from reference TRBV30 and TRBJ2-7, reads SQTIHQWPATLVQPVGSPLSLECTVEGTSNPNLYWYRQAAGRGLQLLFYSVGIGQISSEVPQNLSASRPQDRQFILSSKKLLLSDSGFYLCAGSRASDGEQYFGPGTRLTVT.

The chain uses TRBV12-3 or TRBV12-4 and TRBJ1-1, with TRBD1 as a possible D gene (6 bases). CDR3 size: 13 residues. Trimming stripped 5 bases from V and 4 bases from J, with 11 bases between. The CDR3 sequence: CASSRDRRTEAFF. The CDR3, as DNA: TGTGCCAGCAGTCGCGACAGGCGCACTGAAGCTTTCTTT.

The chain joins TRBV4-2 to TRBJ1-2; D is unclear. This CDR3 spans 12 amino acids. The V end was cut by 1 base, the J end by 7 bases, with 7 bases between. Germline V CDR1 and CDR2: LGHNA, YNFKEQ. Here the CDR3 DNA reads TGTGCCAGCAGCCAAGTGTCCGGTGGCTACACCTTC. Translated, it gives CASSQVSGGYTF.

This rearrangement joins TRBV6-5 to TRBJ2-3; D unresolved. Trimming shortened V by 2 bases and J by 2 bases, and 8 bases separated the two germline ends. CDR3 length: 14 amino acids. Germline lookup yields CDR1 MNHEY and CDR2 SVGAGI. The chain's CDR3 is CASSYRSHTDTQYF. The CDR3 DNA reads TGTGCCAGCAGTTACAGGTCTCACACAGATACGCAGTATTTT.